Listed below are T cell receptor beta chains from one sample, sequenced in a study of shared clonotypes between healthy human individuals. This table comes from immunoSEQ multiplex PCR, and its TCRdb copy is limited to in-frame clones, with some not included. The sample records fewer than 650,000 clones, around 77% being singletons. Sequencing was carried out using PBMCs. Receptors originate from a woman in her thirties or forties in good health. Some clones in this sample may be carry-over from other donors' samples. Both conserved end residues are part of each CDR3. Fields, in order: D gene, J gene, V gene, clone size, CDR3 protein, CDR3 DNA. D genes are given only for firm matches. Not all rows give a size; the values are once, few, many and, for expanded clones, a class.

>-|TRBJ2-1|TRBV27|-
CASSWGDYNEQFF
TGTGCCAGCAGTTGGGGGGACTACAATGAGCAGTTCTTC
>-|TRBJ2-7|TRBV2|-
CASEARYEQYF
TGTGCCAGCGAGGCTAGGTACGAGCAGTACTTC
>-|TRBJ2-3|TRBV2|-
CASREDASDTQYF
TGTGCCAGCAGGGAGGATGCTTCAGATACGCAGTATTTT
>-|TRBJ2-1|TRBV7-7|-
CASSPSGAVWEQFF
TGTGCCAGCAGCCCCAGTGGAGCGGTTTGGGAGCAGTTCTTC
>TRBD2|TRBJ2-5|TRBV11-2|-
CASSLGQASGIETQYF
TGTGCCAGCAGCTTGGGGCAAGCTAGCGGGATAGAGACCCAGTACTTC
>-|TRBJ1-5|TRBV19|-
CASSMDPYSNQPQHF
TGTGCCAGTAGTATGGACCCTTATAGCAATCAGCCCCAGCATTTT
>-|TRBJ2-5|TRBV14|once
CASSQDWGLETQYF
TGTGCCAGCAGCCAAGATTGGGGGTTAGAGACCCAGTACTTC
>TRBD1|TRBJ1-5|TRBV5-4|-
CASSLAGGQPQHF
TGTGCCAGCAGCTTGGCAGGGGGTCAACCCCAGCATTTT
>TRBD2|TRBJ2-1|TRBV15|few
CATSRGRLAESSYNEQFF
TGTGCCACCAGCAGGGGGCGACTAGCTGAAAGCTCCTACAATGAGCAGTTCTTC
>-|TRBJ1-2|TRBV5-4|-
CASSLGGTGASTFGYGYTF
TGTGCCAGCAGCTTGGGGGGGACGGGGGCGTCGACCTTCGGGTATGGCTACACCTTC
>-|TRBJ1-5|TRBV7-2|-
CASSPGGDSNQPQHF
TGTGCCAGCAGCCCCGGTGGGGATAGCAATCAGCCCCAGCATTTT
>-|TRBJ2-1|TRBV9|-
CASSVGPGSSSYNEQFF
TGTGCCAGCAGCGTAGGTCCCGGGAGCAGCTCCTACAATGAGCAGTTCTTC
>-|TRBJ2-7|TRBV2|-
CASSEALQVPYF
TGTGCCAGCAGTGAAGCGCTTCAGGTGCCGTACTTC
>TRBD1|TRBJ2-7|TRBV4-1|-
CASSQETGTGGYEQYF
TGCGCCAGCAGCCAAGAAACCGGGACAGGGGGGTACGAGCAGTACTTC
>TRBD1|TRBJ2-1|TRBV5-1|-
CASSRQGRSYNEQFF
TGCGCCAGCAGCCGACAGGGTCGCTCCTACAATGAGCAGTTCTTC
>-|TRBJ1-1|TRBV6-6|few
CASSGGGITEAFF
TGTGCCAGCAGCGGGGGGGGAATCACTGAAGCTTTCTTT
>-|TRBJ1-1|TRBV18|-
CASSPTRSLTEAFF
TGTGCCAGCTCACCCACGCGCAGCCTCACTGAAGCTTTCTTT
>-|TRBJ2-3|TRBV4-2|-
CASSQDRGVRGPDTQYF
TGTGCCAGCAGCCAAGATCGCGGGGTGAGGGGACCAGATACGCAGTATTTT
>-|TRBJ1-5|TRBV15|-
CATSNWGAGQPQHF
TGTGCCACCAGCAATTGGGGGGCTGGTCAGCCCCAGCATTTT
>-|TRBJ2-2|TRBV5-8|-
CASSLPRWALFF
TGTGCCAGCAGCTTGCCGAGATGGGCGCTGTTTTTT
>TRBD1|TRBJ2-7|TRBV5-5|-
CASSLGDRVYYEQYF
TGTGCCAGCAGCTTGGGAGACAGGGTTTACTACGAGCAGTACTTC
>TRBD1|TRBJ2-7|TRBV6-1|few
CASRPVGTGVYEQYF
TGTGCCAGCAGACCCGTCGGGACAGGGGTCTACGAGCAGTACTTC
>-|TRBJ2-3|TRBV10-2|-
CASKDTDTQYF
TGCGCCAGCAAGGACACAGATACGCAGTATTTT
>-|TRBJ2-1|TRBV2|once
CATGGYNEQFF
TGTGCCACTGGGGGATATAATGAGCAGTTCTTC
>-|TRBJ1-6|TRBV30|-
CAWSVGGNSPLHF
TGTGCCTGGAGTGTTGGGGGAAATTCACCCCTCCACTTT
>-|TRBJ1-2|TRBV5-1|many
CASSLGQGNYGYTF
TGCGCCAGCAGCTTGGGGCAGGGTAACTATGGCTACACCTTC
>-|TRBJ1-2|TRBV7-2|-
CASSLGQGEAGYTF
TGTGCCAGCAGCTTAGGTCAGGGCGAAGCTGGCTACACCTTC
>TRBD2|TRBJ2-1|TRBV7-2|-
CASSQSSGSFHEQFF
TGTGCCAGCAGCCAGTCTAGCGGGAGTTTCCATGAGCAGTTCTTC
>TRBD2|TRBJ2-1|TRBV6-5|few
CASSRTSGRSNEQFF
TGTGCCAGCAGTAGGACTAGCGGGAGGAGCAATGAGCAGTTCTTC
>TRBD2|TRBJ2-5|TRBV5-1|many
CASSALGLAGETQYF
TGCGCCAGCAGCGCCCTAGGGCTAGCGGGAGAGACCCAGTACTTC
>-|TRBJ2-1|TRBV30|-
CAWSDTPNEQFF
TGTGCCTGGAGTGACACACCCAATGAGCAGTTCTTC
>TRBD1|TRBJ1-1|TRBV10-3|-
CAISTGVANTEAFF
TGTGCCATCAGCACAGGGGTGGCGAACACTGAAGCTTTCTTT
>TRBD1|TRBJ2-7|TRBV27|few
CASSSGQGAEQYF
TGTGCCAGCAGTTCTGGACAGGGTGCCGAGCAGTACTTC
>-|TRBJ1-2|TRBV14|-
CASSQDLEGNYGYTF
TGTGCCAGCAGCCAAGATCTCGAGGGTAACTATGGCTACACCTTT
>TRBD2|TRBJ2-5|TRBV2|-
CASTQGLAGGRETQYF
TGTGCCAGCACTCAAGGACTAGCGGGAGGAAGAGAGACCCAGTACTTC
>-|TRBJ1-3|TRBV5-1|few
CASHGNTIYF
TGCGCCAGCCATGGAAACACCATATATTTT
>-|TRBJ2-3|TRBV9|once
CASSQSLDTQYF
TGTGCCAGCAGTCAATCCCTCGATACGCAGTATTTT
>-|TRBJ2-7|TRBV10-3|-
CAISDSSGSPSYEQYF
TGTGCCATCAGTGACTCTTCAGGGTCGCCGAGCTACGAGCAGTACTTC
>TRBD2|TRBJ2-2|TRBV7-3|-
CASSRGGLAGGPNTGELFF
TGTGCCAGCAGCCGGGGCGGACTAGCGGGAGGGCCCAACACCGGGGAGCTGTTTTTT
>TRBD1|TRBJ1-2|TRBV13|-
CASSLGDRASYGYTF
TGTGCCAGCAGCTTAGGGGACAGGGCCAGTTATGGCTACACCTTC
>TRBD2|TRBJ2-3|TRBV5-4|-
CASSSIAGGNTDTQYF
TGTGCCAGCAGCTCCATAGCGGGAGGGAACACAGATACGCAGTATTTT
>-|TRBJ2-2|TRBV6-1|-
CASRAPLSGELFF
TGTGCCAGCAGGGCTCCACTTTCCGGGGAGCTGTTTTTT
>-|TRBJ2-5|TRBV18|-
CASSPLTAIQETQYF
TGTGCCAGCTCACCACTCACAGCCATCCAAGAGACCCAGTACTTC
>TRBD1|TRBJ2-7|TRBV9|-
CASSPGQASYEQYF
TGTGCCAGCAGCCCGGGACAGGCCTCCTACGAGCAGTACTTC
>TRBD2|TRBJ2-1|TRBV11-3|-
CASSRSGSRVRNEQFF
TGTGCCAGCAGCCGCAGCGGGAGCCGGGTTCGCAATGAGCAGTTCTTC
>TRBD1|TRBJ1-1|TRBV2|-
CAGHRGLSGTEAFF
TGTGCCGGCCACAGGGGCCTTAGCGGCACTGAAGCTTTCTTT
>-|TRBJ2-7|TRBV18|-
CASSPRGREVAEQYF
TGTGCCAGCTCACCAAGGGGCAGGGAAGTTGCCGAGCAGTACTTC
>TRBD1|TRBJ1-1|TRBV10-3|-
CAIGRQGDGNTEAFF
TGTGCCATCGGCCGACAGGGGGATGGGAACACTGAAGCTTTCTTT
>-|TRBJ2-7|TRBV6-5|-
CASSYVGGYDEQYF
TGTGCCAGCAGTTACGTAGGGGGTTACGACGAGCAGTACTTC
>TRBD2|TRBJ2-7|TRBV7-8|-
CASSLRAATSGEDEQYF
TGTGCCAGCAGCTTAAGGGCAGCCACTAGCGGAGAGGATGAGCAGTACTTC
>-|TRBJ1-3|TRBV5-1|-
CASSFGRGGNTIYF
TGCGCCAGCAGCTTCGGAAGGGGTGGAAACACCATATATTTT
>-|TRBJ1-2|TRBV19|once
CASTNPGAYYGYTF
TGTGCCAGTACTAATCCCGGGGCCTACTATGGCTACACCTTC
>TRBD2|TRBJ2-1|TRBV4-3|-
CASSQDGTSGGNEQFF
TGCGCCAGCAGCCAAGATGGGACTAGCGGGGGAAATGAGCAGTTCTTC